This entry lists 17 T cell receptor beta chains sequenced from one sample in a study of blood T cell repertoires in COVID-19. The data were produced by immunoSEQ multiplex PCR, yet TCRdb's version contains in-frame clones alone and is incomplete. The table lists over 300,000 clones, 90% of them singletons. The sequenced material came from peripheral blood. These receptors were collected from a man aged 18 to 30 with active or convalescent COVID-19.

The count of this clone is one. The genes are TRBV9 and TRBJ1-6; the D is unclear. The CDR3 contains 15 residues. V was pared by 0 bases and J by 9 bases, with 13 bases between. CDR1 and CDR2 from the germline V gene are SGDLS and YYNGEE. For the CDR3, the DNA is TGTGCCAGCAGCGTAGGAGACAAAGCCCGTTCACCCCTCCACTTT. This sequence encodes CASSVGDKARSPLHF.

The chain links TRBV7-2 to TRBJ1-5; TRBD1 agrees at 11 bases. In germline, CDR1 is SGHTA, CDR2 FQGNSA. The J segment lost 7 bases and the V segment lost 6 bases, leaving 5 bases of the junction unmatched. This CDR3 has 14 residues. The CDR3 region is CASRGQGAEQPQHF. DNA of the CDR3: TGTGCCAGCAGAGGACAGGGGGCCGAACAGCCCCAGCATTTT.

In its sample, this clone was seen once. This CDR3 is CASSLRKLAGASSYNEQFF. The CDR3 coding sequence is TGTGCCAGCAGCTTAAGGAAACTAGCGGGGGCTAGCTCCTACAATGAGCAGTTCTTC. This chain links TRBV7-8 with TRBJ2-1; 11 nucleotides line up with TRBD2. The CDR3 extends over 19 amino acids. Germline values: CDR1 SGHVS, CDR2 FQNEAQ. Trimming cost V 2 bases and J 0 bases; bases outside gene matches: 9.

The chain carries TRBV7-2 and TRBJ2-1, with 10 bases lining up with TRBD2. This CDR3 has 19 amino acids. V shed 4 bases and J 0 bases; nucleotides not matched to a gene: 12. CDR1 SGHTA and CDR2 FQGNSA come from the germline V gene. DNA for the CDR3: TGTGCCAGCAGCTCACGTTTGGGGCTAGCGGGGGACTCCTACAATGAGCAGTTCTTC. As protein: CASSSRLGLAGDSYNEQFF.

V usage is TRBV27 and J usage is TRBJ1-4; D gene unclear. V lost 6 bases, J lost 4 bases, and 6 bases lay in between. Germline values: CDR1 MNHEY, CDR2 SMNVEV (reference sequence). The CDR3 runs to 12 residues. The CDR3 is CASRDFNEKLFF. The CDR3 nucleotides are TGTGCCAGCAGAGACTTTAATGAAAAACTGTTTTTT.

The CDR3 region is CAWRLRGYGYTF. CDR3 DNA sequence: TGTGCCTGGAGACTGCGGGGCTATGGCTACACCTTC. V usage is TRBV30 and J usage is TRBJ1-2; D gene uncertain. Germline V gene data show CDR1 as GTSNPN and CDR2 as SVGIG (reference sequence). The CDR3 is 12 residues long. V was shortened by 3 bases and J by 4 bases, with 9 bases between the two germline ends.

This chain links TRBV7-9 with TRBJ2-1; TRBD2 aligns across 11 bases. The CDR3 is 17 amino acids. V gave up 5 bases and J gave up 0 bases; unmatched junction bases: 6. Germline V CDR1 and CDR2: SEHNR, FQNEAQ (reference sequence). CDR3 in amino acids: CASSELSGRASYNEQFF. The DNA for the CDR3 is TGTGCCAGCAGCGAACTTAGCGGGAGGGCCTCCTACAATGAGCAGTTCTTC. Drawing the rest from reference TRBV7-9 and TRBJ2-1, the complete variable domain is DTGVSQNPRHKITKRGQNVTFRCDPISEHNRLYWYRQTLGQGPEFLTYFQNEAQLEKSRLLSDRFSAERPKGSFSTLEIQRTEQGDSAMYLCASSELSGRASYNEQFFGPGTRLTVL.

The chain employs TRBV6-5 and TRBJ1-6; D uncertain. The CDR3 is made up of 15 amino acids. V was cut by 0 bases and J by 7 bases, with 10 bases left in between. Germline V CDR1 and CDR2: MNHEY, SVGAGI. The CDR3 nucleotides are TGTGCCAGCAGTTACTCCTCGACTAGGAATTCACCCCTCCACTTT. The encoded protein is CASSYSSTRNSPLHF.

V usage is TRBV29-1 and J usage is TRBJ2-3, with D possibly TRBD1 on 5 matching bases. The CDR3 is 11 amino acids. Trimming removed 4 bases from V and 11 bases from J, with 13 bases in between. Germline CDR1 and CDR2: SQVTM and ANQGSEA. In nucleotides, the CDR3 is TGCAGCGTTGGCGACAGCTTAGGGCAGTATTTT. Translating it yields CSVGDSLGQYF.

In DNA form, the CDR3 reads TGTGCCAGCAGTTACTCTAGAGTTGAGCAGTTCTTC. Protein product: CASSYSRVEQFF. The V and J genes are TRBV6-2 or TRBV6-3 and TRBJ2-1; D gene ambiguous. CDR1 MNHEY and CDR2 SVGEGT come from the germline V gene. The CDR3 extends over 12 amino acids. Between the trimmed V and J ends, which lost 0 bases and 9 bases, there was a span of 6 bases.

The rearrangement uses TRBV7-8 and TRBJ2-7, with 9 bases matching TRBD1. Germline-derived CDR1 and CDR2 are SGHVS and FQNEAQ. CDR3 length equals 14 residues. With V trimmed by 5 bases and J by 4 bases, 6 bases remained unmatched. CDR3 loop: CASSQGQGLYEQYF. Written as DNA, the CDR3 is TGTGCCAGCAGCCAAGGACAGGGGTTATACGAGCAGTACTTC.

This clone has a single count. This sequence joins TRBV19 and TRBJ1-6, with 7 bases that match TRBD1. The CDR3 contains 14 residues. Germline-derived CDR1 and CDR2 are LNHDA and SQIVND (reference sequence). V gave up 3 bases and J gave up 9 bases; unmatched junction bases: 5. CDR3 in DNA: TGTGCCAGTAGTATCATCAGGGACAGTTCACCCCTCCACTTT. Its translation is CASSIIRDSSPLHF. The full variable domain, its missing parts supplied by reference TRBV19 and TRBJ1-6, is DGGITQSPKYLFRKEGQNVTLSCEQNLNHDAMYWYRQDPGQGLRLIYYSQIVNDFQKGDIAEGYSVSREKKESFPLTVTSAQKNPTAFYLCASSIIRDSSPLHFGNGTRLTVT.

The chain couples TRBV6-2 or TRBV6-3 to TRBJ2-7, with D tentatively TRBD2 (6 bases). The CDR3 contains 14 residues. Germline assignment: CDR1 MNHEY and CDR2 SVGEGT. V was clipped by 4 bases and J by 7 bases, with 17 bases between them. CDR3 coding DNA: TGTGCCAGCAGTTCAAACACTAGCCCAGGGGAGCAGTACTTC. This gives the protein CASSSNTSPGEQYF.

This clone has just a few counts. The chain has TRBV30 and TRBJ1-2; D remains unclear. This CDR3 region has 14 residues. The V gene lost 3 bases and the J gene lost 3 bases, with 14 bases spanning the gap. Per the germline V gene, CDR1 is GTSNPN and CDR2 is SVGIG (reference sequence). The CDR3 nucleotides read TGTGCCTGGAGGCGGGTTTCGTCGCACTATGGCTACACCTTC. Translation: CAWRRVSSHYGYTF.

The V and J genes are TRBV2 and TRBJ2-3; tentative D call: TRBD2 (5 bases). The germline CDR1 and CDR2 sequences are SNHLY and FYNNEI. The CDR3 contains 14 residues. Trimming took 6 bases from V and 2 from J, leaving 12 bases between them. CDR3 coding DNA: TGTGCCAGCAGAGACGGACTCCTCACAGATACGCAGTATTTT. This gives the protein CASRDGLLTDTQYF.

The gene calls are TRBV6-2 or TRBV6-3 and TRBJ2-1; 10 nucleotides line up with TRBD2. CDR1 MNHEY and CDR2 SVGEGT come from the germline V gene. This CDR3 contains 15 residues. After removal of 3 bases from V and 3 bases from J, the junction contained 2 bases not matched to a gene. This CDR3 reads CASSYLAGDYNEQFF. The CDR3 DNA reads as TGTGCCAGCAGTTATCTAGCGGGAGACTACAATGAGCAGTTCTTC.

The chain employs TRBV7-2 and TRBJ2-2; D gene uncertain. V was cut by 7 bases and J by 1 base, with 13 bases left in between. Per the germline V gene, CDR1 is SGHTA and CDR2 is FQGNSA. The CDR3 runs 15 residues. The CDR3 DNA sequence: TGTGCCAGCACCCTAGGATCGATGAACACCGGGGAGCTGTTTTTT. Its translation is CASTLGSMNTGELFF.